This TCR beta chain was identified in a study of blood T cells in healthy people across ages. Peripheral blood from each donor was collected in a volume of ten milliliters. A second PCR, run for about 6 to 11 cycles, used a sample-barcoded 5' primer plus a J-beta primer mix. TCRdb re-analysed the 5' RACE reads in MiXCR, keeping a single row per CDR3 protein. The sample consists of 800,000 to 900,000 distinct CDR3 sequences, around 68% of them appearing once. V lost 6 bases, J lost 8 bases, and 14 bases stayed unmatched. Germline values: CDR1 MGHDK, CDR2 SYGVNS. The CDR3 spans 15 residues. Material: blood. This chain uses TRBV25-1 with TRBJ1-2, with 8 bases lining up with TRBD1. This TCR was sampled from a young man in good health. CDR3 residues: CASRGTGYWSKGYTF. CDR3 DNA sequence: TGTGCCAGCAGGGGGACAGGTTATTGGTCTAAGGGCTACACCTTC.